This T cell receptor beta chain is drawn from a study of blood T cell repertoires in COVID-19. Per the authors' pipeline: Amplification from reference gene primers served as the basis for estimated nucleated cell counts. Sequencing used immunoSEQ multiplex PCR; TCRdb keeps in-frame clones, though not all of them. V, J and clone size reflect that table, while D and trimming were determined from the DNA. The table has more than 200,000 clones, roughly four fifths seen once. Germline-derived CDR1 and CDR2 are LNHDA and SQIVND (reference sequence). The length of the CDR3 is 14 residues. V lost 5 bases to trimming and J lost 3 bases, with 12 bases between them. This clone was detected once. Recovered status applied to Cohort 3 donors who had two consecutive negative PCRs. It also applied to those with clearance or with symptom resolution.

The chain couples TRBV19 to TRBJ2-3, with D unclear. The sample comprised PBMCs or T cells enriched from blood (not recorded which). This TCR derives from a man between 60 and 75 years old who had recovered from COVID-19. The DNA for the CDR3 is TGTGCCAGTAGTTTACGACACGGTACAGATACGCAGTATTTT. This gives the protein CASSLRHGTDTQYF.